The 9 T cell receptor beta chains reported below all come from one sample, sequenced in a study of tumor-infiltrating lymphocytes in primary liver carcinoma. Researchers generated TCR beta cDNA from about 450 ng of total RNA, relying on a constant-region primer. For TCR beta, libraries were produced by three nested multiplex PCR rounds using slightly modified ARM-PCR. The two initial PCR rounds, around 10 cycles each, used TRBV1-TRBV30 forward and C-beta reverse primers. From the multiplex PCR reads, TCRdb called clonotypes with MiXCR, one entry per CDR3 protein. The table records approximately 30,000 distinct CDR3 sequences, over 60% of them present only once. Co-extracted RNA and DNA came from roughly 20-30 mg of unsorted bulk tissue. Sequenced: liver tumor tissue from sampling region 5. The subset denotes: tumor region T5, tumor centre. Receptor source: a man in his forties with primary liver carcinoma and hepatitis B virus infection.

In regard to this clonotype: One end of the junction fails to match germline, which may point to a read error. This sequence joins TRBV11-2 and TRBJ1-2; no firm D call. The germline V gene encodes CDR1 SGHAT and CDR2 FQNNGV. The length of the CDR3 is 13 residues. The CDR3 loop reads CTSSFGANYGYTF. As DNA, the CDR3 is TGTACCAGCAGCTTTGGAGCTAACTATGGCTACACATTC.

Details on this clonotype: An end of the junction does not agree with germline; a read error may underlie this. The chain is built from TRBV18 and TRBJ2-7; unclear D gene. This CDR3 has 14 amino acids. Germline V CDR1 and CDR2: KGHSH, LQKENI. CDR3 loop: CATSPPHFSYEQYF. CDR3 bases: TGTGCCACCTCACCACCACACTTCTCCTACGAGCAGTACTTC.

With respect to this clonotype: One end of the junction fails to match germline, which may point to a read error. The chain recombines TRBV4-1 with TRBJ2-1; D remains ambiguous. Per germline, CDR1 MGHRA and CDR2 YSYEKL. This CDR3 is 14 amino acids long. The CDR3 here is CASSQENIYDEQFF. The CDR3 bases are TGCGCTAGCAGCCAAGAGAATATATACGATGAGCAGTTCTTC.

To note about this clonotype: A much larger clone differs from this one at a single base, so this may be a read error. The rearrangement links TRBV28 to TRBJ1-2; D remains ambiguous. Germline loops: CDR1 MDHEN, CDR2 SYDVKM. This CDR3 region has 16 residues. The V and J ends lost 4 bases and 4 bases respectively, with 19 bases between them. CDR3 bases: TGTGCCAGCAGTTCGCCGGAACAGAGCAGAAGCTATGGCTACACCTTC. Amino acids: CASSSPEQSRSYGYTF.

In this sample, this clonotype turned up many times. This chain's CDR3 is CASSEGHSNQPQHF. CDR3 in DNA: TGTGCCAGCAGTGAGGGACATAGCAATCAGCCCCAGCATTTT. The chain carries TRBV6-1 and TRBJ1-5, with TRBD1 as a possible D gene (6 bases). V was pared by 3 bases and J by 0 bases, with 6 bases between. CDR3 length: 14 amino acids. Germline V gene lookup returns CDR1 MNHNS and CDR2 SASEGT.

Details on this clonotype: One end of the junction varies from germline; a read error may be responsible. This chain uses TRBV28 with TRBJ1-1; D is undetermined. Germline CDR1 MDHEN, CDR2 SYDVKM. CDR3 length equals 11 residues. CDR3 nucleotides: TGTGTCAGCAGTTTTGGAGGTGAAGCTTTCTTT. Translation: CVSSFGGEAFF.

This clonotype was recorded only once. As the CDR3 is not closed by the conserved phenylalanine or tryptophan, this likely results from a read error. The chain joins TRBV5-4 to TRBJ1-6; TRBD1 aligns across 8 bases. In germline, CDR1 is SGHNT, CDR2 YYREEE (reference sequence). This CDR3 is 15 amino acids long. In DNA, the CDR3 is TGTGCCAACAGCACGGGACAGGTGCATAATTTACCCCTCCACCTT. Protein product: CANSTGQVHNLPLHL.

Note on this clonotype: Since the CDR3 does not end with the conserved phenylalanine or tryptophan, this likely comes from a read error. No DNA is shown, since the ends of the CDR3 on it are uncertain; the CDR3 is the one TCRdb lists. CDR3 residues: CASSILVGGYNGLFL. The chain links TRBV11-2 to TRBJ2-1; no check of the table's D call, TRBD2, against the DNA was made. The CDR3 is 15 amino acids long, termini counted. Germline V gene lookup returns CDR1 SGHAT and CDR2 FQNNGV.

Concerning this clonotype itself: One end of the junction varies from germline; a read error may be responsible. The chain recombines TRBV7-9 with TRBJ2-1; 7 nucleotides align to TRBD1. The CDR3 totals 14 residues. CDR1 and CDR2 from the germline V gene are SEHNR and FQNEAQ (reference sequence). CDR3 sequence reads: CASSARQGHSEQFF. CDR3 nucleotides: TGTGCAAGCAGCGCGAGACAGGGCCACAGTGAGCAGTTCTTC.